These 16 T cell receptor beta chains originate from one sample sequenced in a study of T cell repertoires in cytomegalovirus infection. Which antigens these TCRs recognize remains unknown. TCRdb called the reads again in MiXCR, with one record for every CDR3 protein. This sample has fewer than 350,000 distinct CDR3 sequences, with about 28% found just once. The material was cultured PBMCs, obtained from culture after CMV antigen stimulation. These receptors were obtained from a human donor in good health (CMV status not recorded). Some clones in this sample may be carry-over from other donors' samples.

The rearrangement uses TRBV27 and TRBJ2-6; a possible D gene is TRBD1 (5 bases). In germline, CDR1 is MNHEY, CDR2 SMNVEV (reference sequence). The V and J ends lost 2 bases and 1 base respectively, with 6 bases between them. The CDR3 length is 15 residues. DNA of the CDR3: TGTGCCAGCAGTTTAGGGGCTTCTGGGGCCAACGTCCTGACTTTC. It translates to CASSLGASGANVLTF. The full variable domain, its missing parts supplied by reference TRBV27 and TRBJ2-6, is EAQVTQNPRYLITVTGKKLTVTCSQNMNHEYMSWYRQDPGLGLRQIYYSMNVEVTDKGDVPEGYKVSRKEKRNFPLILESPSPNQTSLYFCASSLGASGANVLTFGAGSRLTVL.

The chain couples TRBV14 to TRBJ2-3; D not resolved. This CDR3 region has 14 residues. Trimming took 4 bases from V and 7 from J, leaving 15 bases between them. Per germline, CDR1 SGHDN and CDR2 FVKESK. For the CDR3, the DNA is TGTGCCAGCAGCCGCCTTGCGACTTCACATACGCAGTATTTT. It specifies CASSRLATSHTQYF.

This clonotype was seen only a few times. The DNA of the CDR3 is TGTGCCAGCAGCTTAATGACGGATGATCAGCCCCAGCATTTT. It translates to CASSLMTDDQPQHF. V and J are TRBV7-6 and TRBJ1-5; unclear D gene. Per the germline V gene, CDR1 is SGHVS and CDR2 is FNYEAQ. Trimming cost V 2 bases and J 5 bases, with 10 bases left between them. This CDR3 is built from 14 residues.

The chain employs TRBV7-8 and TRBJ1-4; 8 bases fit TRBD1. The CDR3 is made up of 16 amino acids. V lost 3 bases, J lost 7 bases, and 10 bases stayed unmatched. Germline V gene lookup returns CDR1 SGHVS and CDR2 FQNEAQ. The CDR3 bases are TGTGCCAGCAGCTTGACAGGGGCAAGCGGGGGTGAAAAACTGTTTTTT. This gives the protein CASSLTGASGGEKLFF.

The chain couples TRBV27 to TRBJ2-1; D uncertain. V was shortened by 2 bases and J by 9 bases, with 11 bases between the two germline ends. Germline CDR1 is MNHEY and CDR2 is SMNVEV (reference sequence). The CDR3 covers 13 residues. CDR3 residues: CASSLDQLSEQFF. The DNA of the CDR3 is TGTGCCAGCAGTTTAGATCAACTCAGTGAGCAGTTCTTC.

CDR3 bases: TGTGCCAGCAGCGCAGGGCATGAAGCTTTCTTT. Amino acid sequence: CASSAGHEAFF. V usage is TRBV11-3 and J usage is TRBJ1-1; TRBD1 is a possible D gene (5 bases). Per the germline V gene, CDR1 is SGHNT and CDR2 is YENEEA. The V end lost 5 bases, the J end lost 7 bases, and 8 bases lay between the germline ends. This CDR3 is built from 11 residues.

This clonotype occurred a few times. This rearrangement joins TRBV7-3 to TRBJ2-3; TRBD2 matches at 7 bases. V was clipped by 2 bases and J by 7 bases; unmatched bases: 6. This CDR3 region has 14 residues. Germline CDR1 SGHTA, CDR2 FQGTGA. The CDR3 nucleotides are TGTGCCAGCAGCTTAGCGGGAGACGTACATACGCAGTATTTT. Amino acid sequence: CASSLAGDVHTQYF.

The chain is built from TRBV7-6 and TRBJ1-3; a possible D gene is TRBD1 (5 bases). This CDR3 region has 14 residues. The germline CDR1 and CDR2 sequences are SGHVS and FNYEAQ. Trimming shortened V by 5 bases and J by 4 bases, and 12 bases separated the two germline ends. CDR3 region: CASSPTGLGNTIYF. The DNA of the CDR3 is TGTGCCAGCAGCCCAACAGGCTTGGGAAACACCATATATTTT.

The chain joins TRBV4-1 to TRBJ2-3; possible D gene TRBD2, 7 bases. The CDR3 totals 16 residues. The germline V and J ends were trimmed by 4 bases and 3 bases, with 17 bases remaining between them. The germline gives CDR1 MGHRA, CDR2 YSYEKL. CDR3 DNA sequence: TGCGCCAGCAGCCCGGGGGCAAGGGAGGGTACAGATACGCAGTATTTT. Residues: CASSPGAREGTDTQYF.

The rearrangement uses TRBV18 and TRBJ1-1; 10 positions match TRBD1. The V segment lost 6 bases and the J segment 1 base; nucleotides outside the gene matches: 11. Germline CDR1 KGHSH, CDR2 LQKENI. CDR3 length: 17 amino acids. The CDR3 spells CASSAGTGALENTEAFF. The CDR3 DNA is TGTGCCAGCTCCGCCGGGACAGGGGCGCTTGAGAACACTGAAGCTTTCTTT.

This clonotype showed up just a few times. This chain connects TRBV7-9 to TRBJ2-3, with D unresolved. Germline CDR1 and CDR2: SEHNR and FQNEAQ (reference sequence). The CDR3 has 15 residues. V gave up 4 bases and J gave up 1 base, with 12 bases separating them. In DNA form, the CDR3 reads TGTGCCAGCAGCTCCTCGACCATCCGCACAGATACGCAGTATTTT. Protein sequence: CASSSSTIRTDTQYF. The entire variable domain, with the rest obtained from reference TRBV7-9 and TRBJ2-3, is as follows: DTGVSQNPRHKITKRGQNVTFRCDPISEHNRLYWYRQTLGQGPEFLTYFQNEAQLEKSRLLSDRFSAERPKGSFSTLEIQRTEQGDSAMYLCASSSSTIRTDTQYFGPGTRLTVL.

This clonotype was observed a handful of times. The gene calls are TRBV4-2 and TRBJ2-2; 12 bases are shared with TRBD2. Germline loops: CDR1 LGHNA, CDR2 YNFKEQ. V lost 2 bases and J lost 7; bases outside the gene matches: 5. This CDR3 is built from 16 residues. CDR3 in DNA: TGTGCCAGCAGCCAACAGACTAGCGGGAGAGGCGGGGAGCTGTTTTTT. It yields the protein CASSQQTSGRGGELFF.

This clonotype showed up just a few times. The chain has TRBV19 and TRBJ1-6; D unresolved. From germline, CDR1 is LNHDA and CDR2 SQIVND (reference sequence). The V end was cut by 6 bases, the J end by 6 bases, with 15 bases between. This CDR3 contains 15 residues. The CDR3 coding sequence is TGTGCCAGTAGCCAAACAGCGGTCGTTAATTCACCCCTCCACTTT. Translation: CASSQTAVVNSPLHF.

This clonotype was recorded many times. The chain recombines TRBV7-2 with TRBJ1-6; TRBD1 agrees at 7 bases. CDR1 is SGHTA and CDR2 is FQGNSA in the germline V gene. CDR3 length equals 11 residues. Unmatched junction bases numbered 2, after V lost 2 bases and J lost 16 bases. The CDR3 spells CASSLLDRLHF. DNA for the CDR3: TGTGCCAGCAGCTTACTGGACAGGCTCCACTTT. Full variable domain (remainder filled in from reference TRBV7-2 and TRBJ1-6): GAGVSQSPSNKVTEKGKDVELRCDPISGHTALYWYRQSLGQGLEFLIYFQGNSAPDKSGLPSDRFSAERTGGSVSTLTIQRTQQEDSAVYLCASSLLDRLHFGNGTRLTVT.

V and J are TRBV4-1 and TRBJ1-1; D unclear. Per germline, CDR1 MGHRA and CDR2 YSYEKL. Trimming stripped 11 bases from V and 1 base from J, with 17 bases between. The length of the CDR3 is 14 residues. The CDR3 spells CAAGRAYGNTEAFF. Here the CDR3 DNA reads TGCGCCGCTGGGAGGGCTTATGGGAACACTGAAGCTTTCTTT.

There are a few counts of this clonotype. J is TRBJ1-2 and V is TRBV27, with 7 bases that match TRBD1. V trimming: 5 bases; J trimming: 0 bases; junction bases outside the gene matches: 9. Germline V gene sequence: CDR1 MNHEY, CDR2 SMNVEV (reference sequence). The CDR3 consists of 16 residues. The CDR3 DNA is TGTGCCAGCAGTCCCCGAGGGGACAGAACTAACTATGGCTACACCTTC. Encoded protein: CASSPRGDRTNYGYTF.